The present T cell receptor beta chain was sequenced within a study of blood T cell repertoires in COVID-19. Study in general: PBMCs, B-cell-depleted T cells, or T cells were the source of the cDNA or gDNA that made up the material.

Authors' processing steps: Nucleated cell number was recorded as an estimate derived from reference gene primer amplification. Here immunoSEQ multiplex PCR was the method, and the copy in TCRdb shows in-frame clones only, minus some. D and trimming come from the DNA, and the V and J calls and clone size come from that table. The profile shows 40,000 to 45,000 clones, around nine tenths of them singletons. The CDR3 runs to 13 residues. Germline CDR1 ENHRY, CDR2 SYGVKD. V dropped 0 bases and J dropped 6 bases, with 6 bases sitting between them. This chain links TRBV10-3 with TRBJ1-5; no reliable D call. This TCR was sampled from a man aged 40-55 years with COVID-19, enrolled during active disease. The material sequenced was peripheral blood. CDR3 amino acids: CAISESEVQPQHF. The CDR3 nucleotides read TGTGCCATCAGTGAGTCTGAGGTTCAGCCCCAGCATTTT.